The clone carrying this TCR beta chain showed up many times. The CDR3 spans 14 residues. Germline CDR1 and CDR2: KGHDR and SFDVKD. The junction had 4 bases not matched to a gene; V was cut back by 5 bases and J by 1 base. This sample is drawn from a study of T-cell reconstitution after alpha-beta-depleted transplantation in children. For TCRbeta, the library was prepared with unique molecular identifiers. TCRdb analysed the PCR reads with MiXCR anew, one entry per CDR3 protein. The data contain hundreds of thousands of distinct CDR3 sequences, approximately 17% of them seen just once; the ten biggest clones take up 0.8% to 1.1%.

The sequences come from PBMCs from the stem cell graft donor, collected from the stem cell graft. The receptor was derived from a human donor who donated a stem cell graft to a child with acute myeloid leukemia. The chain has TRBV24-1 and TRBJ2-7; 7 bases line up with TRBD1. CDR3: CATSARDRSYEQYF. As DNA, the CDR3 is TGTGCCACCAGTGCTCGGGACAGATCCTACGAGCAGTACTTC.